This T cell receptor beta chain was documented in a study of OX40 agonist ivuxolimab in advanced cancers. The study in broad terms: Ivuxolimab, which targeted the costimulatory receptor OX40 (CD134), was an agonistic, fully human IgG2 monoclonal antibody. Partial responses occurred in three dose-escalation patients: two with cutaneous melanoma and one with hepatocellular carcinoma. The dose-escalation cohort was about 83% male with a mean age of approximately 60 years, ranging from roughly 23 to 90. Intravenous ivuxolimab was administered to patients every 2 weeks at six dose levels: 0.01, 0.1, 0.3, 1.5, 3 and 10 mg/kg. The point of sequencing TCRbeta in the periphery was to test whether ivuxolimab changed TCR sequence diversity and drove clonal T-cell expansion. Of the 50 to 55 dose-escalation patients, hepatocellular carcinoma was present in 19, melanoma in roughly 15, renal cell carcinoma in 9 and head and neck cancer in 9. Patients were allowed to have had prior anti-PD-1, anti-PD-L1 or anti-CTLA-4 therapy, and more than 35% of the dose-escalation patients had been treated with checkpoint inhibitors. The paper reports the monotherapy dose-escalation portion (N = 52 patients) of the phase I ivuxolimab trial.

As for this clone: There is no known antigen for this receptor. Within one base of it there is no much larger clone, and no base qualities were kept.

For sequencing of the TCRbeta CDR3 region, genomic DNA was extracted from the sorted cells. TCRbeta CDR3 regions were sequenced using the immunoSEQ Assay. TCRdb obtained this table from immuneACCESS and retained in-frame rearrangements with V and J assigned. These tables miss some clones; where compared with another copy, unresolved V genes account for less than half of the shortfall, and the remainder is unexplained. A total of approximately 100,000 clones appear in this sample, approximately 88% of them only once. The ten largest clones take up roughly 0.5% of the sample. The full study reports these points: After ivuxolimab, expanded clones were on average more numerous among CD8+ T cells than among CD4+ T cells. Low levels of normalized T-cell clonal expansion were also seen in some patients who did not respond. In the 0.1-3.0 mg/kg groups, partial responders were among the patients with the lowest normalized peripheral clonal expansion, particularly in CD8+ T cells. Which antigens the clonally expanded peripheral T cells were specific for was not determined. At doses of 0.1 to 3.0 mg/kg, clonal expansion of both CD4+ and CD8+ blood T cells was observed from baseline to week 6.

The trial excluded patients who had a history of autoimmune disease or were on systemic immunosuppression. Peripheral blood for TCR sequencing was collected from all dose cohorts at baseline, on cycle 4 day 1, and on cycle 7 day 1. Samples were obtained from an open-label, multicenter, first-in-human phase I dose-escalation trial of ivuxolimab. Adults with locally advanced or metastatic melanoma, renal cell, hepatocellular, or head and neck squamous cell carcinoma were enrolled in the trial. Before TCR sequencing, CD4+ and CD8+ T cells were separately sorted from peripheral blood. V loses 2 bases, J loses 6 bases, and the germline ends lie 10 bases apart. Counted from cysteine to phenylalanine, this CDR3 has 13 amino acids. Solely the CDR3 DNA is kept, with 39 bases framed from the first base. CDR1 and CDR2 are read off the germline V gene as MNHEY and SVGAGI.

The clonotype originates from an adult with an advanced solid tumor such as melanoma, head and neck, liver or kidney cancer. Sequenced here: CD4+ or CD8+ T cells sorted from blood, sampled in a trial of the OX40 agonist ivuxolimab. This chain joins TRBV6-5 to TRBJ1-1, with an unclear D gene assignment. The sequence in DNA is TGTGCCAGCAGTTACGAGGAAAGAGCTGAAGCTTTCTTT. Translated, this is CASSYEERAEAFF.